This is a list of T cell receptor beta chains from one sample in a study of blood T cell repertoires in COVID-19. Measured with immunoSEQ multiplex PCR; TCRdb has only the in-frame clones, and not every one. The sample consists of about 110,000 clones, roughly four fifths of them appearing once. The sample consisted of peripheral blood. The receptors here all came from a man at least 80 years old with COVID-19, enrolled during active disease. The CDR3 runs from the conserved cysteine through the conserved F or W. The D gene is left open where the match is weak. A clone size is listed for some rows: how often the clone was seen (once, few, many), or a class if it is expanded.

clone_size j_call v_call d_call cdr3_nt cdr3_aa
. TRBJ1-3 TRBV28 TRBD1 TGTGCCAGCAGTGCTTCGGACAGGGGGCTGGGAAACACCATATATTTT CASSASDRGLGNTIYF
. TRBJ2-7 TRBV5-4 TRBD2 TGTGCCAGCAGCCTCCCCGGCGGGAGGGCTTACGAGCAGTACTTC CASSLPGGRAYEQYF
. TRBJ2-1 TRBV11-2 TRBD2 TGTGCCAGCAGCTTAGGGCTAGCGGATGAGCAGTTCTTC CASSLGLADEQFF
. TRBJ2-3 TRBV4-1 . TGCGCCAGCAGCCAAGTGAGCGGAGATACGCAGTATTTT CASSQVSGDTQYF
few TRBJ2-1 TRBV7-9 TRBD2 TGTGCCAGCAGTCGGGGGGAAGGTGAGCAGTTCTTC CASSRGEGEQFF
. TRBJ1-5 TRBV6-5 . TGTGCCAGCGGGAAGCAGGGACACAATCAGCCCCAGCATTTT CASGKQGHNQPQHF
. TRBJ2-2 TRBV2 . TGTGCCAGCAACGGCAGGGGGAACACCGGGGAGCTGTTTTTT CASNGRGNTGELFF
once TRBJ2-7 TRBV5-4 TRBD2 TGTGCCAGCAGCTTGGCTTCGGGAGGGCCCGGATACGAGCAGTACTTC CASSLASGGPGYEQYF
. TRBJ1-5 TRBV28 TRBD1 TGTGCCAGCAGTCAAACGGGACAGGGGCACGATCAGCCCCAGCATTTT CASSQTGQGHDQPQHF
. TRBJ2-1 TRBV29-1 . TGCAGCGCCCCGTCGAGGCCCGGAACGATCAATGAGCAGTTCTTC CSAPSRPGTINEQFF
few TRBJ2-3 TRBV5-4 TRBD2 TGTGCCAGCAGCTTGGACCGTAGCGGGATCACAGATACGCAGTATTTT CASSLDRSGITDTQYF
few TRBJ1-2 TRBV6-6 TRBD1 TGTGCCAGCTCCGGGACAGCCAGTAGCTATGGCTACACCTTC CASSGTASSYGYTF
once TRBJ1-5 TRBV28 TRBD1 TGTGCCAGCAGGGCCGCACAGGGGTCCCAGCCCCAGCATTTT CASRAAQGSQPQHF
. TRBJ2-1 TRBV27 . TGTGCCAGCAGTCTCCCAGGGGGGGCCTTGCCGGGAGGGGTCTCCTACAATGAGCAGTTCTTC CASSLPGGALPGGVSYNEQFF
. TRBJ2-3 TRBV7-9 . TGTGCCAGCAGCCCGCTGAGAGATACGCAGTATTTT CASSPLRDTQYF
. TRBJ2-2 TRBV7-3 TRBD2 TGTGCCAGCAGCCGGACTAGCGGGAGCACCGGGGAGCTGTTTTTT CASSRTSGSTGELFF
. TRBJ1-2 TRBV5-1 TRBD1 TGCGCCAGCAGTTCGACGCCCAAACAGGGGGCCGATGGCTACACCTTC CASSSTPKQGADGYTF